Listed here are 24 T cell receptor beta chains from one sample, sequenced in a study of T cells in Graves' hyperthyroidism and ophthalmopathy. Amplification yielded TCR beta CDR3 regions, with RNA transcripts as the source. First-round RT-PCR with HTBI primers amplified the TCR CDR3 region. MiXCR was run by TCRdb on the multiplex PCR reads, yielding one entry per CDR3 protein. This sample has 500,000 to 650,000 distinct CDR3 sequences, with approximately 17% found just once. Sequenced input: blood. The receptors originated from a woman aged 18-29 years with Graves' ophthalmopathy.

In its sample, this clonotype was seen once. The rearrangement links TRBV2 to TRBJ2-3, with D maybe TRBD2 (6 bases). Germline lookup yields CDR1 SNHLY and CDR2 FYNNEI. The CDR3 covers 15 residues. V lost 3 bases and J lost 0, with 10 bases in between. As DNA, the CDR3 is TGTGCCAGCAGTGATGAGACTAGTAGCACAGATACGCAGTATTTT. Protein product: CASSDETSSTDTQYF.

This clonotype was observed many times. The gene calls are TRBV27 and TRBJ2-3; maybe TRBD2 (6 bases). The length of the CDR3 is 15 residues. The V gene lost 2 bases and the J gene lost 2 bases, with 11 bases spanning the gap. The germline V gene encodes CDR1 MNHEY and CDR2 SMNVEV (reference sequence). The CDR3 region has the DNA TGTGCCAGCAGTTTACGCCAGGACTACACAGATACGCAGTATTTT. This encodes CASSLRQDYTDTQYF.

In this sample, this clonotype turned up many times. The CDR3 spells CASSQAQTGTLYGYTF. CDR3 bases: TGTGCCAGCAGCCAAGCCCAGACAGGGACCCTCTATGGCTACACCTTC. The genes are TRBV4-2 and TRBJ1-2; TRBD1 matches 7 bases. Per the germline V gene, CDR1 is LGHNA and CDR2 is YNFKEQ. The ends lost 1 base at V and 4 bases at J; junction bases unmatched: 9. The CDR3 is 16 amino acids.

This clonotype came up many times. This CDR3 is CASSPEGAFQPQHF. The CDR3 DNA reads as TGTGCCAGCAGTCCAGAGGGGGCGTTTCAGCCCCAGCATTTT. The chain has TRBV2 and TRBJ1-5; 7 positions agree with TRBD1. V was clipped by 5 bases and J by 6 bases; unmatched bases: 7. Germline CDR1 is SNHLY and CDR2 is FYNNEI. This CDR3 comprises 14 residues. The complete variable domain, with remaining parts taken from reference TRBV2 and TRBJ1-5, reads EPEVTQTPSHQVTQMGQEVILRCVPISNHLYFYWYRQILGQKVEFLVSFYNNEISEKSEIFDDQFSVERPDGSNFTLKIRSTKLEDSAMYFCASSPEGAFQPQHFGDGTRLSIL.

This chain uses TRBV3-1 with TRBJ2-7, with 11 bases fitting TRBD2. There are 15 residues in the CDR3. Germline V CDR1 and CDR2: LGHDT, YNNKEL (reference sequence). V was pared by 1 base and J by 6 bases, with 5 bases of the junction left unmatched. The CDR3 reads CASSQALAGGLEQYF. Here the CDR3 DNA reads TGTGCCAGCAGCCAAGCTTTAGCGGGAGGGCTCGAGCAGTACTTC.

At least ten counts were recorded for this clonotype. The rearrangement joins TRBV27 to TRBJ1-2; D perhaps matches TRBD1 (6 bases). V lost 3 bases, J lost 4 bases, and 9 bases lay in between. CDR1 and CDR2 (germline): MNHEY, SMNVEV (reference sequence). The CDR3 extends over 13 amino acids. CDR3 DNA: TGTGCCAGCAGTTTGAACAGGGCCTATGGCTACACCTTC. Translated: CASSLNRAYGYTF.

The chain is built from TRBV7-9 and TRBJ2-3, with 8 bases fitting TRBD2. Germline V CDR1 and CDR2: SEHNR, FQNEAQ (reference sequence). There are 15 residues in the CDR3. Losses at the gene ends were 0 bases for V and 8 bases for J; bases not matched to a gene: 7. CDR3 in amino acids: CASSLAQASGLTQYF. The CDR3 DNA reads TGTGCCAGCAGCTTAGCGCAGGCTAGCGGGCTTACGCAGTATTTT.

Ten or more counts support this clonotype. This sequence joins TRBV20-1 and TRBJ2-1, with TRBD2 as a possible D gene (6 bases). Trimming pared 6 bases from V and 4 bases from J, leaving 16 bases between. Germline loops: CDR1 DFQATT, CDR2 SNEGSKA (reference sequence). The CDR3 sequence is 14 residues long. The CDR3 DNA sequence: TGCAGTGCGCTGGGGGGTCTGGTATACAATGAGCAGTTCTTC. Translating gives CSALGGLVYNEQFF.

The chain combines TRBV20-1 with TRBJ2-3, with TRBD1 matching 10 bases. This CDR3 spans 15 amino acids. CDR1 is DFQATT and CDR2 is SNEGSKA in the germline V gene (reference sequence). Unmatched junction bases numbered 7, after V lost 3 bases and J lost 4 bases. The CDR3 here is CSASLGQGNADTQYF. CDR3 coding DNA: TGCAGTGCTAGTCTGGGACAGGGGAACGCAGATACGCAGTATTTT.

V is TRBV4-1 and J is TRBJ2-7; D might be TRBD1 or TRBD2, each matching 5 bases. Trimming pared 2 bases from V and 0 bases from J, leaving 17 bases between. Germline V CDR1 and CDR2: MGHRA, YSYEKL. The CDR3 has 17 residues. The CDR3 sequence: CASSQLRGTALSYEQYF. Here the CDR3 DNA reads TGCGCCAGCAGCCAACTACGAGGGACCGCGCTCTCCTACGAGCAGTACTTC.

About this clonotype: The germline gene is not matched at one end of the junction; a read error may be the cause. CDR3 nucleotides: TGCAGTGCTAGAGATCCTGGGGATGGCAATCGGCCCCAGCATTTT. Translation: CSARDPGDGNRPQHF. This chain joins TRBV20-1 and TRBJ1-5; D gene ambiguous. Germline CDR1 DFQATT, CDR2 SNEGSKA (reference sequence). The CDR3 sequence is 15 residues long.

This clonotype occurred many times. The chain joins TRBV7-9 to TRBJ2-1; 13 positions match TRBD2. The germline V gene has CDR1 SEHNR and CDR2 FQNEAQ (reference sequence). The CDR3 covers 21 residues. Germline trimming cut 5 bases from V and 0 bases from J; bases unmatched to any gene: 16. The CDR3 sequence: CASSPGAGTSGTKSSYNEQFF. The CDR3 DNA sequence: TGTGCCAGCAGCCCAGGGGCCGGGACTAGCGGGACTAAAAGCTCCTACAATGAGCAGTTCTTC.

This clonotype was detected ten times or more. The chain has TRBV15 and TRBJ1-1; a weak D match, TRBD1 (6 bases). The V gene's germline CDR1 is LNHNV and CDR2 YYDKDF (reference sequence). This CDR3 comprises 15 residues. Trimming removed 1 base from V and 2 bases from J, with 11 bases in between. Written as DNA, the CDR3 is TGTGCCACCAGCAGAGCCCGGGACACCAACACTGAAGCTTTCTTT. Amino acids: CATSRARDTNTEAFF.

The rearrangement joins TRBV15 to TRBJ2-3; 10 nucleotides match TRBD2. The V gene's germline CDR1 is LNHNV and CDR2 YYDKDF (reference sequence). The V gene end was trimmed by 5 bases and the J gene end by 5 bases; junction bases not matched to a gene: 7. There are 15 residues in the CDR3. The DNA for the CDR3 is TGTGCCACCAGCCCCAGCGGGGGGGCTAAAGATACGCAGTATTTT. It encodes CATSPSGGAKDTQYF.

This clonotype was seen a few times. The CDR3 loop reads CASSDTRGFYNEQFF. As DNA, the CDR3 is TGTGCCAGCAGTGACACTCGGGGGTTTTACAATGAGCAGTTCTTC. This chain joins TRBV6-1 and TRBJ2-1; possible D gene TRBD2, 6 bases. Looked up from germline, CDR1 is MNHNS and CDR2 is SASEGT. The V and J ends lost 3 bases and 4 bases respectively, with 13 bases between them. The CDR3 has 15 amino acids.

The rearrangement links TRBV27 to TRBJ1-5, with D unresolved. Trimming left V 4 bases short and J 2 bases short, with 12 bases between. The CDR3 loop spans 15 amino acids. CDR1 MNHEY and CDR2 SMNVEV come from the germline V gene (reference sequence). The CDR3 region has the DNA TGTGCCAGCAGTTCTCCCGGGTCGGGCAATCAGCCCCAGCATTTT. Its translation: CASSSPGSGNQPQHF.

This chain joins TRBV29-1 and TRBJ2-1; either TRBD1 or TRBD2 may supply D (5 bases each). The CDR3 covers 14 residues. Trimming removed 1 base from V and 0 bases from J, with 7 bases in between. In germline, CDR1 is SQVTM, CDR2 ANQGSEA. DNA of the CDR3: TGCAGCGTTGAAGGTGGGACCTCCTACAATGAGCAGTTCTTC. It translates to CSVEGGTSYNEQFF.

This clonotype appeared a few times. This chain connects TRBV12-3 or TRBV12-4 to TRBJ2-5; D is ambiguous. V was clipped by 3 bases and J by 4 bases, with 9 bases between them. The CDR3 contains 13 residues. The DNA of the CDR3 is TGTGCCAGCAGTTTCCGTAGCAGAGAGACCCAGTACTTC. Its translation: CASSFRSRETQYF.

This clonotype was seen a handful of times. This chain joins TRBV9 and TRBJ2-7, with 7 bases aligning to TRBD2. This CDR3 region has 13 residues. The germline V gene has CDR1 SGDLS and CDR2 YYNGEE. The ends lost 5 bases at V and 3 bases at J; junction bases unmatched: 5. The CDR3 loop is CASSVGEGYEQYF. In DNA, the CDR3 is TGTGCCAGCAGTGTGGGGGAGGGCTACGAGCAGTACTTC. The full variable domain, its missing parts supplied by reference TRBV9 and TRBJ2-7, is DSGVTQTPKHLITATGQRVTLRCSPRSGDLSVYWYQQSLDQGLQFLIQYYNGEERAKGNILERFSAQQFPDLHSELNLSSLELGDSALYFCASSVGEGYEQYFGPGTRLTVT.

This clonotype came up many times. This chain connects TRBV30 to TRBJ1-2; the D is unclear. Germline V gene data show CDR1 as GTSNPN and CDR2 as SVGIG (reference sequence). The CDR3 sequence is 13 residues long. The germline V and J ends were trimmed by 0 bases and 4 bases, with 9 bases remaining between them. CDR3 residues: CAWSVEPRYGYTF. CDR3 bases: TGTGCCTGGAGTGTTGAGCCCCGCTATGGCTACACCTTC.

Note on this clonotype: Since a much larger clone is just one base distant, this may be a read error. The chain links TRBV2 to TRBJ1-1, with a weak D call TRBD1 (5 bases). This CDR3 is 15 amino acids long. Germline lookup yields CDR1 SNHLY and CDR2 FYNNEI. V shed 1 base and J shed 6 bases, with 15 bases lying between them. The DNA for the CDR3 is TGTGCCAGCAGTGAAGGTTTTGGCAGGGCCCCTGAAGCTTTCTTT. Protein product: CASSEGFGRAPEAFF.

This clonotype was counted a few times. In DNA form, the CDR3 reads TGTGCCAGCAGCTTAGGGGATACCCGCTACGAGCAGTACTTC. Its protein is CASSLGDTRYEQYF. J is TRBJ2-7 and V is TRBV5-8; a weak D match, TRBD1 (5 bases). Germline V gene data show CDR1 as SGHTS and CDR2 as YDEGEE. The CDR3 extends over 14 amino acids. Trimming took 2 bases from V and 3 from J, leaving 12 bases between them.

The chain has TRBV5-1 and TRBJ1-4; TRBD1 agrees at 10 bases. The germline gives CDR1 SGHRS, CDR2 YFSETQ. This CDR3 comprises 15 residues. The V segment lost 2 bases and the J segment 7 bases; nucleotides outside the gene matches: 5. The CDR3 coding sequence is TGCGCCAGCAGCTTCAGGACAGGGGGTGGTGAAAAACTGTTTTTT. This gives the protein CASSFRTGGGEKLFF.

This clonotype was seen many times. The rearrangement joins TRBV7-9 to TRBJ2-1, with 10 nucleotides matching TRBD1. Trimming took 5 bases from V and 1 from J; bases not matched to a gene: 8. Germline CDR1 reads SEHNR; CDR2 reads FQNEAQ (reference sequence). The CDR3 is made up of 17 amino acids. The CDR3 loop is CASSASRDRGSYNEQFF. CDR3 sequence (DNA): TGTGCCAGCAGCGCCAGCCGGGACAGGGGTTCCTACAATGAGCAGTTCTTC.